The 24 T cell receptor beta chains in this list originate from one sample, sequenced in a study of cytomegalovirus exposure and HLA in healthy donors. The PCR had 60 Vbeta and 13 Jbeta primers. Assay used: immunoSEQ multiplex PCR; TCRdb lists only in-frame clones, some missing. The sample yields 95,000 or so clones, 80% to 85% seen once. The material sequenced was PBMCs. The receptors were gathered from a woman aged 70-85 years in good health and CMV-seropositive.

This chain uses TRBV6-1 with TRBJ1-5, with D perhaps matching TRBD1 (5 bases). The CDR3 totals 14 residues. Germline V gene sequence: CDR1 MNHNS, CDR2 SASEGT. V gave up 5 bases and J gave up 9 bases, with 17 bases separating them. CDR3 in amino acids: CASSPRQPESPQHF. The CDR3 DNA reads as TGTGCCAGCAGTCCACGACAGCCAGAATCGCCCCAGCATTTT.

The chain joins TRBV5-1 to TRBJ2-2; no clear D gene. The ends were cut back, 0 bases at V and 4 bases at J, with 7 bases in the middle. The length of the CDR3 is 14 residues. Germline values: CDR1 SGHRS, CDR2 YFSETQ. CDR3 in DNA: TGCGCCAGCAGCTTGGGTCGGAGCACCGGGGAGCTGTTTTTT. It is translated as CASSLGRSTGELFF.

This chain uses TRBV5-4 with TRBJ2-1, with 10 positions matching TRBD2. Per the germline V gene, CDR1 is SGHNT and CDR2 is YYREEE (reference sequence). The CDR3 contains 15 residues. The V and J ends lost 6 bases and 3 bases, in that order; junction bases with no gene match: 6. The CDR3 bases are TGTGCCAGCAACGAGCGGGAGGGAGGCTACAATGAGCAGTTCTTC. Protein product: CASNEREGGYNEQFF.

This clone appeared a single time. This rearrangement joins TRBV30 to TRBJ2-7, with 10 bases lining up with TRBD1. There are 15 residues in the CDR3. The germline CDR1 and CDR2 sequences are GTSNPN and SVGIG (reference sequence). The trim removed 1 base at V and 8 bases at J, leaving 11 bases unmatched. CDR3 protein: CAWSAPGQGSFKQYF. The CDR3, as DNA: TGTGCCTGGAGTGCACCGGGACAGGGGTCTTTCAAGCAGTACTTC. Using reference TRBV30 and TRBJ2-7 for the parts outside the CDR3, the full variable domain is SQTIHQWPATLVQPVGSPLSLECTVEGTSNPNLYWYRQAAGRGLQLLFYSVGIGQISSEVPQNLSASRPQDRQFILSSKKLLLSDSGFYLCAWSAPGQGSFKQYFGPGTRLTVT.

This rearrangement joins TRBV7-2 to TRBJ2-5; TRBD2 might be the D (5 bases). TRBJ2-7 explains the end of the DNA better; the J call may be wrong. The germline gives CDR1 SGHTA, CDR2 FQGNSA. CDR3 length: 16 residues. The CDR3 sequence is CASSLGVPSLPYEQYF. The CDR3 DNA is TGTGCCAGCAGCTTAGGAGTCCCTAGCCTGCCCTACGAGCAGTACTTC.

The CDR3 DNA reads TGTGCCAGCAGCAAGTCGGCAGGCCAAAACTACGAGCAGTACTTC. Its protein is CASSKSAGQNYEQYF. V usage is TRBV7-3 and J usage is TRBJ2-7; D uncertain. This CDR3 contains 15 residues. The V gene's germline CDR1 is SGHTA and CDR2 FQGTGA. V gave up 5 bases and J gave up 3 bases, with 17 bases separating them. The full variable domain, completed using reference TRBV7-3 and TRBJ2-7, is GAGVSQTPSNKVTEKGKYVELRCDPISGHTALYWYRQSLGQGPEFLIYFQGTGAADDSGLPNDRFFAVRPEGSVSTLKIQRTERGDSAVYLCASSKSAGQNYEQYFGPGTRLTVT.

Notes on this clone: Other DNA sequences of this sample code for an identical CDR3. The chain is built from TRBV7-2 and TRBJ2-3; no definite D call. The CDR3 has 14 amino acids. Germline V CDR1 and CDR2: SGHTA, FQGNSA. V was pared by 5 bases and J by 1 base, with 10 bases between. For the CDR3, the DNA is TGTGCCAGCAGCCCTTCGGTGGGCACAGATACGCAGTATTTT. It translates to CASSPSVGTDTQYF.

The chain is built from TRBV7-3 and TRBJ2-3; 9 positions match TRBD2. Germline V lookup: CDR1 SGHTA, CDR2 FQGTGA. There are 16 residues in the CDR3. After removal of 1 base from V and 7 bases from J, the junction contained 9 bases not matched to a gene. The CDR3 DNA follows: TGTGCCAGCAGCTTAATGGGAATAGCGGGAGAATATACGCAGTATTTT. Protein product: CASSLMGIAGEYTQYF.

The rearrangement uses TRBV30 and TRBJ1-2; possible D gene TRBD1, 6 bases. This CDR3 is built from 12 residues. CDR1 is GTSNPN and CDR2 is SVGIG in the germline V gene (reference sequence). The germline V and J ends were trimmed by 2 bases and 2 bases, with 6 bases remaining between them. In DNA, the CDR3 is TGTGCCTGGAGTACAGGGAACTATGGCTACACCTTC. This sequence encodes CAWSTGNYGYTF.

This clone was seen just once. This chain joins TRBV10-3 and TRBJ2-7, with D uncertain. This CDR3 is 16 amino acids long. Per germline, CDR1 ENHRY and CDR2 SYGVKD. V was trimmed by 0 bases and J by 1 base, leaving 13 bases between them. CDR3 residues: CAISESTRSGSYEQYF. DNA for the CDR3: TGTGCCATCAGTGAGTCGACTCGGTCGGGTTCCTACGAGCAGTACTTC.

The rearrangement joins TRBV9 to TRBJ2-3, with 8 bases lining up with TRBD2. The CDR3 is 16 amino acids. The germline V gene has CDR1 SGDLS and CDR2 YYNGEE. Trimming removed 0 bases from V and 6 bases from J; junction bases left unmatched: 9. The CDR3 coding sequence is TGTGCCAGCAGCGTAGCTGGGCACCCGGGGGGGGATACGCAGTATTTT. Its protein is CASSVAGHPGGDTQYF.

Only one count was recorded for this clone. The V and J genes are TRBV9 and TRBJ2-3; 10 nucleotides align to TRBD2. Germline trimming cut 0 bases from V and 1 base from J; bases unmatched to any gene: 2. The germline gives CDR1 SGDLS, CDR2 YYNGEE. This CDR3 is 16 amino acids long. The CDR3, as DNA: TGTGCCAGCAGCGTAGGCCTAGCGGGAGGCACAGATACGCAGTATTTT. It codes for CASSVGLAGGTDTQYF.

This clone was picked up one time. V gene TRBV5-6 combines with J gene TRBJ2-2, with a tentative D call TRBD1 (6 bases). The V end lost 5 bases, the J end lost 5 bases, and 13 bases lay between the germline ends. The CDR3 spans 14 residues. CDR1 and CDR2 (germline): SGHDT, YYEEEE. The CDR3: CASRLETGTGELFF. The CDR3 bases are TGTGCCAGCAGGCTCGAAACAGGGACCGGGGAGCTGTTTTTT. Variable domain in full (rest from reference TRBV5-6 and TRBJ2-2): DAGVTQSPTHLIKTRGQQVTLRCSPKSGHDTVSWYQQALGQGPQFIFQYYEEEERQRGNFPDRFSGHQFPNYSSELNVNALLLGDSALYLCASRLETGTGELFFGEGSRLTVL.

The gene calls are TRBV29-1 and TRBJ2-5, with D possibly being TRBD2 (6 bases). V lost 7 bases, J lost 4 bases, and 22 bases lay in between. From germline, CDR1 is SQVTM and CDR2 ANQGSEA. The CDR3 consists of 15 residues. CDR3 coding DNA: TGCAGCGCCCGGGACTCCGGAGGGGCCGGAGAGACCCAGTACTTC. Residues: CSARDSGGAGETQYF. The full variable domain, completed using reference TRBV29-1 and TRBJ2-5, is SAVISQKPSRDICQRGTSLTIQCQVDSQVTMMFWYRQQPGQSLTLIATANQGSEATYESGFVIDKFPISRPNLTFSTLTVSNMSPEDSSIYLCSARDSGGAGETQYFGPGTRLLVL.

The rearrangement joins TRBV10-1 to TRBJ1-1, with D hard to call. The ends were cut back, 0 bases at V and 4 bases at J, with 12 bases in the middle. This CDR3 has 15 residues. The germline V gene has CDR1 WNHNN and CDR2 SYGVQD (reference sequence). The CDR3 region is CASSESDGVGTEAFF. CDR3 DNA: TGCGCCAGCAGTGAGTCGGACGGGGTTGGCACTGAAGCTTTCTTT.

The chain links TRBV19 to TRBJ1-1; no definite D call. Germline CDR1 LNHDA, CDR2 SQIVND (reference sequence). CDR3 length: 12 residues. The V and J ends lost 5 bases and 3 bases respectively, with 7 bases between them. CDR3 nucleotides: TGTGCCAGTAGTCTCGACTACACTGAAGCTTTCTTT. This codes for CASSLDYTEAFF.

This rearrangement joins TRBV7-3 to TRBJ2-5, with no clear D. The assigned J gene may be wrong: the sequence end matches TRBJ2-7 better. The V gene's germline CDR1 is SGHTA and CDR2 FQGTGA. This CDR3 region has 14 residues. Here the CDR3 reads CASSFRHQSYEQYF. In DNA form, the CDR3 reads TGTGCCAGCAGCTTCCGACACCAGTCCTACGAGCAGTACTTC.

V usage is TRBV12-5 and J usage is TRBJ2-7; 9 nucleotides line up with TRBD1. The V gene end was trimmed by 2 bases and the J gene end by 0 bases; junction bases not matched to a gene: 14. CDR3 size: 19 residues. Germline V lookup: CDR1 LGHNT, CDR2 FRNRAP. The CDR3 DNA follows: TGTGCTAGTGGTTTGCCAACGAGGGGACAGGGTAGCCTCTCCTACGAGCAGTACTTC. Translating gives CASGLPTRGQGSLSYEQYF.

This chain connects TRBV5-1 to TRBJ2-1, with a tentative D call TRBD1 (6 bases). The CDR3 extends over 15 amino acids. CDR1 is SGHRS, CDR2 YFSETQ, per germline. Trimming took off 7 bases at V and 0 bases at J, with 14 bases between the two ends. The CDR3 spells CASSGTPSSYNEQFF. CDR3 coding DNA: TGCGCCAGCTCCGGGACACCGAGCTCCTACAATGAGCAGTTCTTC.

The chain couples TRBV18 to TRBJ1-2, with 7 bases aligning to TRBD1. Germline V gene data show CDR1 as KGHSH and CDR2 as LQKENI. The CDR3 is 13 amino acids. V shed 6 bases and J 4 bases; nucleotides not matched to a gene: 5. CDR3 amino acids: CASSPDRAYGYTF. CDR3 sequence (DNA): TGTGCCAGCTCCCCCGACAGGGCCTATGGCTACACCTTC.

The chain combines TRBV27 with TRBJ2-2; TRBD2 aligns across 9 bases. With V trimmed by 6 bases and J by 2 bases, 13 bases remained unmatched. Germline V gene sequence: CDR1 MNHEY, CDR2 SMNVEV (reference sequence). The CDR3 is made up of 18 amino acids. The CDR3 loop is CASRHKIRGLANTGELFF. The CDR3 DNA is TGTGCCAGCAGACACAAAATACGGGGACTAGCCAACACCGGGGAGCTGTTTTTT.

The chain couples TRBV5-1 to TRBJ2-5, with 10 bases aligning to TRBD2. Germline lookup yields CDR1 SGHRS and CDR2 YFSETQ. The V segment lost 0 bases and the J segment 5 bases; nucleotides outside the gene matches: 7. This CDR3 is built from 16 residues. The CDR3 loop is CASSLAPTSGLETQYF. As DNA, the CDR3 is TGCGCCAGCAGCTTGGCCCCGACTAGCGGGTTGGAGACCCAGTACTTC.

The CDR3 loop is CASSQAGVNEQFF. The CDR3 nucleotides read TGCGCCAGCAGCCAAGCGGGAGTTAATGAGCAGTTCTTC. The gene calls are TRBV4-1 and TRBJ2-1; D may be TRBD2 (6 bases). V shed 1 base and J shed 7 bases, with 8 bases lying between them. Per the germline V gene, CDR1 is MGHRA and CDR2 is YSYEKL. The CDR3 totals 13 residues.

The chain combines TRBV19 with TRBJ1-2; no reliable D call. V lost 7 bases to trimming and J lost 7 bases, with 16 bases between them. The CDR3 is 13 residues long. Germline lookup yields CDR1 LNHDA and CDR2 SQIVND (reference sequence). The CDR3 protein is CASKSSGSGGYTF. CDR3 coding DNA: TGTGCCAGTAAGTCCAGCGGATCTGGTGGCTACACCTTC.